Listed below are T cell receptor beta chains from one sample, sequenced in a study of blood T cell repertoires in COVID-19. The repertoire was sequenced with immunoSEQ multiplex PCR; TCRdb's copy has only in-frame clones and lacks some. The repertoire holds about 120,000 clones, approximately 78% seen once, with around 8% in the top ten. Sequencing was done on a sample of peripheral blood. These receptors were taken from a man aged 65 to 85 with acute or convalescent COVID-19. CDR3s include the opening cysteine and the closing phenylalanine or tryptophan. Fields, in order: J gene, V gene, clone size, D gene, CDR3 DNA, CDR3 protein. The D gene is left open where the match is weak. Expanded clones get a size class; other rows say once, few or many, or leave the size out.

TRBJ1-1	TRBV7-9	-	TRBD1	TGTGCCAGCAGTCGCGGGGACAGGCCGAACACTGAAGCTTTCTTT	CASSRGDRPNTEAFF
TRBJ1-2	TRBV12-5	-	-	TGTGCTAGTGGTTCGGACCAGGGTGGCTACACCTTC	CASGSDQGGYTF
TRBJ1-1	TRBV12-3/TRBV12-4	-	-	TGTGCCAGCACCCGACAAGGAAACACTGAAGCTTTCTTT	CASTRQGNTEAFF
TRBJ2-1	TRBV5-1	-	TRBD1	TGCGCCAGCAGCCCCGGGACAGGGGGCGTACAGGGGCAGTTCTTC	CASSPGTGGVQGQFF
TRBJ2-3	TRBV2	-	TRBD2	TGTGCCAGCAATCAGCGGGAGGTCCCTCGTACGCAGTATTTT	CASNQREVPRTQYF
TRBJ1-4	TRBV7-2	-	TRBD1	TGTGCCAGCAGCTTGCCACCAGGGGGTCTAGGAGAAAAACTGTTTTTT	CASSLPPGGLGEKLFF
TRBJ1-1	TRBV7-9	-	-	TGTGCCAGCAGCTTAGCGGGGGGTAGGGCTGAAGCTTTCTTT	CASSLAGGRAEAFF
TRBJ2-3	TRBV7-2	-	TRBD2	TGTGCCAGCAGCCCCGTAGCGTGGGCGGGAGGCACGGATACGCAGTATTTT	CASSPVAWAGGTDTQYF
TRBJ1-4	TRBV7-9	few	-	TGTGCCAGCAGCTTACAGGGGTTAACTAATGAAAAACTGTTTTTT	CASSLQGLTNEKLFF
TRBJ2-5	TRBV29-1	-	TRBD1	TGCAGCGTTGAAGGACAGGGGTGGAAGACCCAGTACTTC	CSVEGQGWKTQYF
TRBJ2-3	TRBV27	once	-	TGTGCCAGCAGTATGGGACTGGGAGGTTCCGATACGCAGTATTTT	CASSMGLGGSDTQYF
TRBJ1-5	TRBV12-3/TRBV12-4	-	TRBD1	TGTGCCAGCGGGGACAGTCGCGGTCAGCCCCAGCATTTT	CASGDSRGQPQHF
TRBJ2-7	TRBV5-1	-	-	TGCGCCAGCAGCTTGGCGTTTTCCTACGAGCAGTACTTC	CASSLAFSYEQYF
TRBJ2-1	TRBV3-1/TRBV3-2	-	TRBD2	TGTGCCAGCAAGCAGCGGGAGGCGGGGAATGAGCAGTTCTTC	CASKQREAGNEQFF
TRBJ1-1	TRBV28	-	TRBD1	TGTGCCACAGGGGGCGGCCTGAACACTGAAGCTTTCTTT	CATGGGLNTEAFF
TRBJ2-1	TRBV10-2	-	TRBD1	TGCGCCAGCATGACGATTGGGGGACAGGTCTACAATGAGCAGTTCTTC	CASMTIGGQVYNEQFF
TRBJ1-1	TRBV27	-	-	TGTGCCAGCAGTTTTAGGGGTAGCACTGAAGCTTTCTTT	CASSFRGSTEAFF
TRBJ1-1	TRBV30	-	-	TGTGCCTGGATGGTGGCAGATAACACTGAAGCTTTCTTT	CAWMVADNTEAFF
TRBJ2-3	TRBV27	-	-	TGTGCCAGCAGTAAAATTACAGGGCTTGCTCTCTTCACAGATACGCAGTATTTT	CASSKITGLALFTDTQYF
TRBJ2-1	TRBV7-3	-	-	TGTGCCAGCAGCTTAACCACCACCGTTGGGGCCAATGAGCAGTTCTTC	CASSLTTTVGANEQFF
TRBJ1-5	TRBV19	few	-	TGTGCCAGTAGTGCCGGTTTAAGCAATCAGCCCCAGCATTTT	CASSAGLSNQPQHF
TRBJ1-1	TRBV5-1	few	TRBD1	TGCGCCAGCAGCTTGGGCAATCAGGGGGAGGCTTTCTTT	CASSLGNQGEAFF
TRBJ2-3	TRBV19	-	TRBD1	TGTGCCAGTAGTACAAATACAGGGGGCTGGTCAGATACGCAGTATTTT	CASSTNTGGWSDTQYF
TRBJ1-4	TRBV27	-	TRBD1	TGTGCCAGCAGTTTCGGGACAGCTAATGAAAAACTGTTTTTT	CASSFGTANEKLFF
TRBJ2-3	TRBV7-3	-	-	TGTGCCAGCAGCTTAGGGGGGACAGATACGCAGTATTTT	CASSLGGTDTQYF
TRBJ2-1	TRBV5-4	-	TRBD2	TGTGCCAGCAGCTTGACTAGCGCCAACCGCGAGCAGTTCTTC	CASSLTSANREQFF